The 14 T cell receptor beta chains given below trace back to one sample, sequenced in a study of CD8+ T cells in alopecia areata. Extracted RNA was reverse transcribed, and the resulting cDNA served as sequencing template. Profiling relied on immunoSEQ multiplex PCR, and the TCRdb table lists in-frame clones only, not all of them. This sample has about 200,000 clones, with more than 50% found just once. Material: CD8+ T cells sorted from blood. The receptors here all came from a human donor in good health.

The rearrangement joins TRBV19 to TRBJ1-5; a weak D match, TRBD1 (5 bases). V gave up 3 bases and J gave up 6 bases, with 15 bases separating them. CDR1 LNHDA and CDR2 SQIVND come from the germline V gene (reference sequence). The CDR3 spans 15 residues. CDR3 sequence: CASSMGDSFFQPQHF. For the CDR3, the DNA is TGTGCCAGTAGTATGGGGGACTCCTTTTTTCAGCCCCAGCATTTT.

This clone was seen a few times. CDR3 sequence reads: CASSISPRQPQHF. The CDR3, as DNA: TGTGCCAGTAGTATAAGCCCCAGGCAGCCCCAGCATTTT. The chain carries TRBV19 and TRBJ1-5; no reliable D call. The CDR3 loop spans 13 amino acids. Trimming took 2 bases from V and 7 from J, leaving 9 bases between them. The germline V gene encodes CDR1 LNHDA and CDR2 SQIVND (reference sequence).

As for this clone: Additional DNA sequences in this sample encode the identical CDR3. The CDR3 bases are TGCGCCAGCAGCCAGACCGGGACAGGGAACACTGAAGCTTTCTTT. This codes for CASSQTGTGNTEAFF. The rearrangement joins TRBV4-1 to TRBJ1-1; 8 positions agree with TRBD1. Looked up from germline, CDR1 is MGHRA and CDR2 is YSYEKL. This CDR3 contains 15 residues. V was pared by 3 bases and J by 1 base, with 4 bases of the junction left unmatched.

The V call is TRBV25-1, the J call TRBJ2-3, with 9 bases aligning to TRBD1. With V trimmed by 4 bases and J by 3 bases, 5 bases remained unmatched. Germline V gives CDR1 MGHDK, CDR2 SYGVNS. The length of the CDR3 is 15 residues. In DNA, the CDR3 is TGTGCCAGCAGTGTTGGGGACAGGGAAACAGATACGCAGTATTTT. Translated, it gives CASSVGDRETDTQYF.

The chain combines TRBV19 with TRBJ1-5; D is possibly TRBD1 (5 bases). The CDR3 totals 14 residues. V lost 7 bases and J lost 3, with 13 bases in between. Germline values: CDR1 LNHDA, CDR2 SQIVND (reference sequence). The CDR3 DNA follows: TGTGCCAGTATTAACGGGGGGAACAATCAGCCCCAGCATTTT. It specifies CASINGGNNQPQHF.

Notes on this clone: One end of the junction does not line up with germline, which may come from a read error. The CDR3 nucleotides read TGCAGCGCCTATATCGGGCAGGACTTC. Encoded protein: CSAYIGQDF. This chain links TRBV29-1 with TRBJ1-2; no reliable D call. The CDR3 is made up of 9 amino acids. Germline V gene sequence: CDR1 SQVTM, CDR2 ANQGSEA.

V gene TRBV29-1 combines with J gene TRBJ2-1, with 13 positions matching TRBD2. J gave up 10 bases and V 3 bases, and 9 bases lay outside the gene matches. Germline CDR1 and CDR2: SQVTM and ANQGSEA. This CDR3 has 15 amino acids. The CDR3 spells CSVDLLTSGGPEQFF. The CDR3 nucleotides read TGCAGCGTTGACCTCTTGACTAGCGGGGGGCCCGAGCAGTTCTTC.

V is TRBV5-1 and J is TRBJ2-7, with 9 nucleotides matching TRBD1. The V gene's germline CDR1 is SGHRS and CDR2 YFSETQ. The CDR3 sequence is 14 residues long. Losses at the gene ends were 4 bases for V and 4 bases for J; bases not matched to a gene: 6. The CDR3 nucleotides read TGCGCCAGCAGCCCGGGACAGGGACGGTACGAGCAGTACTTC. It is translated as CASSPGQGRYEQYF.

This chain joins TRBV6-1 and TRBJ2-5, with D perhaps matching TRBD1 (7 bases). CDR1 is MNHNS and CDR2 is SASEGT in the germline V gene. With 1 base removed from V and 1 base from J, the gap between germline ends came to 19 bases. The CDR3 is 18 residues long. The chain's CDR3 is CASSEGQGGSVGQETQYF. The DNA for the CDR3 is TGTGCCAGCAGTGAAGGCCAGGGGGGTTCAGTGGGCCAAGAGACCCAGTACTTC.

The V and J genes are TRBV5-6 and TRBJ1-6; 7 nucleotides line up with TRBD1. CDR1 is SGHDT, CDR2 YYEEEE, per germline. The V and J ends lost 2 bases and 10 bases, in that order; junction bases with no gene match: 6. The CDR3 is 14 residues long. This CDR3 is CASSFGTASSPLHF. As DNA, the CDR3 is TGTGCCAGCAGCTTCGGGACAGCCTCATCACCCCTCCACTTT.

The chain has TRBV5-1 and TRBJ2-1, with D unresolved. This CDR3 comprises 16 residues. CDR1 SGHRS and CDR2 YFSETQ come from the germline V gene. V was trimmed by 0 bases and J by 0 bases, leaving 10 bases between them. The CDR3 sequence: CASSLDTHTSYNEQFF. The DNA of the CDR3 is TGCGCCAGCAGCTTGGACACACATACCTCCTACAATGAGCAGTTCTTC.

The chain uses TRBV7-6 and TRBJ2-7; no definite D call. The CDR3 is 14 amino acids. Trimming cost V 1 base and J 4 bases, with 11 bases left between them. Germline values: CDR1 SGHVS, CDR2 FNYEAQ. The CDR3 DNA reads TGTGCCAGCAGCTTAGAGGCAGGAGCATACGAGCAGTACTTC. Translating it yields CASSLEAGAYEQYF.

The rearrangement uses TRBV27 and TRBJ2-3; the D is unclear. Germline CDR1 MNHEY, CDR2 SMNVEV (reference sequence). V was pared by 7 bases and J by 3 bases, with 8 bases between. The CDR3 is 12 residues long. For the CDR3, the DNA is TGTGCCAGCACCTCGGCTACAGATACGCAGTATTTT. It yields the protein CASTSATDTQYF.

This chain joins TRBV29-1 and TRBJ2-3, with D hard to call. Deletions cut 4 bases from V and 8 bases from J, with 4 bases between. Per germline, CDR1 SQVTM and CDR2 ANQGSEA. CDR3 length: 9 amino acids. The CDR3 sequence: CSVGGTQYF. CDR3 DNA: TGCAGCGTTGGTGGTACGCAGTATTTT.